These 18 T cell receptor beta chains share one sample of origin, sequenced in a study of CD8 T cells in Susac syndrome (dated by TCRdb to the late 2010s). Libraries were constructed by the immunoSEQ multiplex PCR assay. RNA was extracted using the RNeasy kit, and roughly 0.45 to 1 microgram was reverse transcribed with random hexamers. TCRdb redid the processing of the public reads, applying fastp at Q25 and MiXCR, and retained in-frame beta chains. CDR3 protein duplicates are merged, each entry listing the most common genes and DNA. The sample table records roughly 76,000 distinct CDR3 sequences; 80% to 95% of these occur just once. The ten biggest clones cover about 0.41% of the sample. The sequenced sample consisted of CD8+ T cells from PBMCs. The source of these receptors is a human donor with Susac syndrome.

The V call is TRBV7-9, the J call TRBJ2-1; D not resolved. V dropped 2 bases and J dropped 4 bases, with 24 bases sitting between them. CDR3 length: 19 residues. Per germline, CDR1 SEHNR and CDR2 FQNEAQ (reference sequence). This chain's CDR3 is CASSLFAPSPVARYNEQFF. CDR3 sequence (DNA): TGTGCCAGCAGCTTATTTGCTCCCTCCCCGGTAGCCCGGTACAATGAGCAGTTCTTC.

This rearrangement joins TRBV6-1 to TRBJ1-6; possible D gene TRBD1, 5 bases. CDR1 MNHNS and CDR2 SASEGT come from the germline V gene. CDR3 length: 16 residues. With 10 bases removed from V and 6 bases from J, the gap between germline ends came to 22 bases. CDR3 DNA: TGTGCCACCGGGAATCCGTTCGAGGGGCCTAATTCACCCCTCCACTTT. It specifies CATGNPFEGPNSPLHF.

The chain carries TRBV20-1 and TRBJ1-5, with D uncertain. CDR3 size: 12 residues. V lost 0 bases to trimming and J lost 6 bases, with 6 bases between them. Germline V gene lookup returns CDR1 DFQATT and CDR2 SNEGSKA (reference sequence). The CDR3 here is CSARDRVQPQHF. DNA for the CDR3: TGCAGTGCTAGAGATCGGGTTCAGCCCCAGCATTTT.

Regarding this clonotype: A junction end diverges from the germline sequence, so it may reflect a read error. V is TRBV6-5 and J is TRBJ1-2; D gene uncertain. Germline CDR1 reads MNHEY; CDR2 reads SVGAGI. The CDR3 covers 12 residues. The CDR3 coding sequence is TGTGCCAGCGGTTACTCGGGCGGGGACTACACCTTC. Translation: CASGYSGGDYTF.

This clonotype came up once. The rearrangement joins TRBV12-3 or TRBV12-4 to TRBJ1-2, with a possible D match to TRBD1 (5 bases). Trimming shortened V by 6 bases and J by 8 bases, and 10 bases separated the two germline ends. This CDR3 contains 11 residues. Here the CDR3 reads CASRRGTGYTF. CDR3 DNA: TGTGCCAGCAGAAGGGGCACCGGCTACACCTTC.

This clonotype was counted a single time. V usage is TRBV20-1 and J usage is TRBJ2-7; 11 positions agree with TRBD1. The CDR3 consists of 15 residues. The V gene's germline CDR1 is DFQATT and CDR2 SNEGSKA (reference sequence). The junction had 7 bases not matched to a gene; V was cut back by 3 bases and J by 3 bases. This chain's CDR3 is CSAREGQGADYEQYF. The CDR3 bases are TGCAGTGCTAGGGAAGGACAGGGGGCTGACTACGAGCAGTACTTC.

This chain links TRBV11-2 with TRBJ2-2; 10 bases match TRBD2. V lost 8 bases and J lost 1; bases outside the gene matches: 4. Germline V CDR1 and CDR2: SGHAT, FQNNGV. The CDR3 is 15 amino acids. The CDR3 nucleotides are TGTGCCAGCCGAAGACTAGCGGGGAACACCGGGGAGCTGTTTTTT. Its translation: CASRRLAGNTGELFF.

This chain joins TRBV29-1 and TRBJ2-3, with TRBD1 as a possible D gene (5 bases). Germline V gene lookup returns CDR1 SQVTM and CDR2 ANQGSEA. V was pared by 4 bases and J by 6 bases, with 14 bases between. CDR3 length: 13 amino acids. The CDR3 DNA follows: TGCAGCGTTGTTGGCAGGGTGAGGGATACGCAGTATTTT. Translated: CSVVGRVRDTQYF.

The J gene is TRBJ1-2, the V gene TRBV18, with D unresolved. V lost 0 bases to trimming and J lost 3 bases, with 11 bases between them. The CDR3 sequence is 15 residues long. CDR1 is KGHSH and CDR2 is LQKENI in the germline V gene. CDR3 protein: CASSPPQPDYYGYTF. DNA for the CDR3: TGTGCCAGCTCACCACCCCAGCCGGACTACTATGGCTACACCTTC. The full variable domain, its missing parts supplied by reference TRBV18 and TRBJ1-2, is NAGVMQNPRHLVRRRGQEARLRCSPMKGHSHVYWYRQLPEEGLKFMVYLQKENIIDESGMPKERFSAEFPKEGPSILRIQQVVRGDSAAYFCASSPPQPDYYGYTFGSGTRLTVV.

This clonotype turned up a few times. CDR3 bases: TGTGCCTGGAGTGTGAGAGGGAATCAGCCCCAGCATTTT. The encoded protein is CAWSVRGNQPQHF. This rearrangement joins TRBV30 to TRBJ1-5; D gene ambiguous. The CDR3 spans 13 residues. Per the germline V gene, CDR1 is GTSNPN and CDR2 is SVGIG (reference sequence). The V gene lost 0 bases and the J gene lost 4 bases, with 7 bases spanning the gap. Combining the CDR3 with reference TRBV30 and TRBJ1-5 gives the whole variable domain SQTIHQWPATLVQPVGSPLSLECTVEGTSNPNLYWYRQAAGRGLQLLFYSVGIGQISSEVPQNLSASRPQDRQFILSSKKLLLSDSGFYLCAWSVRGNQPQHFGDGTRLSIL.

The chain employs TRBV5-1 and TRBJ2-3, with 13 nucleotides matching TRBD2. CDR3 length: 17 amino acids. The germline V gene encodes CDR1 SGHRS and CDR2 YFSETQ. V shed 0 bases, J shed 1 base, and the junction held 2 bases outside the gene matches. Here the CDR3 reads CASSLGTSGGRTDTQYF. CDR3 DNA sequence: TGCGCCAGCAGCTTGGGGACTAGCGGGGGACGCACAGATACGCAGTATTTT.

This sequence joins TRBV27 and TRBJ2-2, with a tentative D call TRBD1 (6 bases). Germline V CDR1 and CDR2: MNHEY, SMNVEV (reference sequence). The V end was cut by 5 bases, the J end by 3 bases, with 10 bases between. The CDR3 consists of 14 residues. CDR3 amino acids: CASSAGAYTGELFF. The CDR3 DNA sequence: TGTGCCAGCAGTGCAGGGGCGTACACCGGGGAGCTGTTTTTT.

The chain has TRBV12-3 or TRBV12-4 and TRBJ2-2; D perhaps matches TRBD1 (5 bases). V lost 5 bases to trimming and J lost 7 bases, with 8 bases between them. This CDR3 contains 12 residues. This CDR3 reads CASSNRGGELFF. CDR3 coding DNA: TGTGCCAGCAGTAATAGGGGCGGGGAGCTGTTTTTT.

V gene TRBV4-2 combines with J gene TRBJ2-3; D is unresolved. Germline CDR1 reads LGHNA; CDR2 reads YNFKEQ. This CDR3 comprises 14 residues. V was pared by 3 bases and J by 5 bases, with 12 bases between. In DNA, the CDR3 is TGTGCCAGCAGCCAGGGTTTCAATATAGATACGCAGTATTTT. This gives the protein CASSQGFNIDTQYF.

The CDR3 here is CASSYSRLAGPRRGEQFF. The CDR3 coding sequence is TGTGCCAGCAGTTACTCGAGATTAGCGGGGCCCCGGCGGGGTGAGCAGTTCTTC. This rearrangement joins TRBV6-5 to TRBJ2-1, with TRBD2 matching over 8 bases. J was trimmed by 9 bases and V by 0 bases; bases with no gene match: 16. Germline V CDR1 and CDR2: MNHEY, SVGAGI. CDR3 length equals 18 residues.

The chain has TRBV19 and TRBJ1-2; D ambiguous. The V gene's germline CDR1 is LNHDA and CDR2 SQIVND (reference sequence). The CDR3 contains 12 residues. V lost 7 bases and J lost 4, with 10 bases in between. CDR3 in amino acids: CASNKGGYGYTF. The DNA of the CDR3 is TGTGCCAGTAATAAGGGCGGCTATGGCTACACCTTC.

The chain couples TRBV29-1 to TRBJ1-2; tentatively, D is TRBD1 (5 bases). From germline, CDR1 is SQVTM and CDR2 ANQGSEA. Trimming pared 4 bases from V and 1 base from J, leaving 13 bases between. CDR3 size: 14 residues. CDR3 nucleotide sequence: TGCAGCGTTGTATCTCTCCAGGGTAACTATGGCTACACCTTC. Amino acids: CSVVSLQGNYGYTF.

The V and J genes are TRBV9 and TRBJ2-1; D not resolved. CDR1 SGDLS and CDR2 YYNGEE come from the germline V gene. This CDR3 has 17 amino acids. V lost 0 bases to trimming and J lost 0 bases, with 13 bases between them. CDR3 in DNA: TGTGCCAGCAGCGTAGTCGGCGTCCCAGGCTCCTACAATGAGCAGTTCTTC. It specifies CASSVVGVPGSYNEQFF.